This T cell receptor (beta chain) was captured by sequencing in a study of patients and donors after allogeneic stem cell transplantation. Between the trimmed V and J ends, which lost 0 bases and 4 bases, there was a span of 15 bases. The germline CDR1 and CDR2 sequences are MGHRA and YSYEKL. The CDR3 totals 16 residues. Each CDR3 protein gets one entry after TCRdb re-called the RT-PCR reads with MiXCR. The sample includes several thousand distinct CDR3 sequences, roughly 24% of them seen just once. The rearrangement links TRBV4-1 to TRBJ1-2; D is perhaps TRBD1 (5 bases). Sequencing input: blood, either unsorted or a sorted T cell fraction (not recorded which). This TCR was sampled from a human donor who was either an allogeneic HSCT recipient or a stem cell or donor lymphocyte infusion donor (not recorded which). It is not recorded whose cells these are; they may come from a transplant donor. CDR3 DNA: TGCGCCAGCAGCCAAGATCCAGTGGGGACCCTCTATGGCTACACCTTC. Its protein is CASSQDPVGTLYGYTF.